This record concerns one TCR beta chain sequence. As yet, its antigen is unknown. Method: immunoSEQ multiplex PCR; TCRdb's copy keeps in-frame clones and lacks some. This sample carries approximately 30,000 clones, about 80% of them seen once, and the ten largest clones take 0.5% to 0.65%. The sample comes from a study of memory CD4+ T cells and cytomegalovirus serostatus. Single viable CD3+CD4+CD8-CD45RO+ cells were sorted as the memory CD4+ T cells. Findings and limits, study-wide: Median bootstrapped AUC for CMV status was just under 0.97 originally, 0.75 to 0.91 US-trained.

The germline V gene encodes CDR1 SQVTM and CDR2 ANQGSEA. V gave up 1 base and J gave up 3 bases; unmatched junction bases: 2. This CDR3 is built from 13 residues. The specimen was memory CD4+ T cells from blood. The chain links TRBV29-1 to TRBJ2-7, with 8 bases lining up with TRBD1. The sequence came from an adult in good health and CMV-seronegative. Some clones in this sample may be carry-over from other donors' samples. The DNA of the CDR3 is TGCAGCGTTGAAGCCGACAGGGGCTACGAGCAGTACTTC. Protein sequence: CSVEADRGYEQYF.